This T cell receptor beta chain was identified in a study of T cell responses to AZD1222 COVID-19 vaccine. Details on this clone: Its target is unknown.

The method was immunoSEQ multiplex PCR; TCRdb's version includes in-frame clones alone and lacks a portion of them. This table has about 130,000 clones, 89% appearing once. The study's findings and limits: Spike was spanned by vaccine-associated CD4 TCRs, with dominance at 160-218 and 743-854. Two doses of AZD1222 preceded a rise in Spike-specific TCR breadth and depth. Sampling that yielded the repertoires occurred only after the peak T cell response. It should be noted that donors were predominantly white British and more often female, and clonal diversity was possibly underestimated.

This clonotype was sampled from an adult in good health. Sequenced here: peripheral blood, sampled on day 0 of AZD1222 vaccination.

CDR3 in amino acids: CAWSPDSSYGYTF. The CDR3 nucleotides read TGTGCCTGGAGTCCGGACAGTTCCTATGGCTACACCTTC. J is TRBJ1-2 and V is TRBV30; possible D gene TRBD1, 6 bases. The CDR3 is 13 amino acids. Looked up from germline, CDR1 is GTSNPN and CDR2 is SVGIG (reference sequence). The V end lost 2 bases, the J end lost 4 bases, and 11 bases lay between the germline ends. Full variable domain (missing parts from reference TRBV30 and TRBJ1-2): SQTIHQWPATLVQPVGSPLSLECTVEGTSNPNLYWYRQAAGRGLQLLFYSVGIGQISSEVPQNLSASRPQDRQFILSSKKLLLSDSGFYLCAWSPDSSYGYTFGSGTRLTVV.